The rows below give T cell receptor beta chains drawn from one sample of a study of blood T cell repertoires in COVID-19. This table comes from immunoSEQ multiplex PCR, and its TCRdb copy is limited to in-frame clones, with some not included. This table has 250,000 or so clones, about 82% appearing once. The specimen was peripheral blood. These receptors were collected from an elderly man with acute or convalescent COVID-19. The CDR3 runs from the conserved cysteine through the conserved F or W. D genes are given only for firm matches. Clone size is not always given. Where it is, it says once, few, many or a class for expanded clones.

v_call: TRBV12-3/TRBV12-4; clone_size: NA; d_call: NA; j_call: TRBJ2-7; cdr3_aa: CASSPDSSYEQYF; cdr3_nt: TGTGCCAGCAGTCCGGACAGCTCCTACGAGCAGTACTTC
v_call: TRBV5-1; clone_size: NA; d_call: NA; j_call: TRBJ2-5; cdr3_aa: CASSLEAAIPGTQYF; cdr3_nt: TGCGCCAGCAGCTTGGAAGCGGCCATACCGGGGACCCAGTACTTC
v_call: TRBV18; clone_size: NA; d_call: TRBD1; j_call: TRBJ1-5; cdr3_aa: CASSGGTAYQPQHF; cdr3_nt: TGTGCCAGCTCAGGGGGGACAGCCTATCAGCCCCAGCATTTT
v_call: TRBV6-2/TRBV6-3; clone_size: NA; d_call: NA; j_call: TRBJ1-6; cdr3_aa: CASSYPGVRNSPLHF; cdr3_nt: TGTGCCAGCAGTTACCCAGGGGTTCGGAATTCACCCCTCCACTTT
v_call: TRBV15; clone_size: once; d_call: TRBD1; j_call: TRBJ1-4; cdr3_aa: CATSRLQGARDEKLFF; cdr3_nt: TGTGCCACCAGCAGGCTGCAGGGGGCTAGGGATGAAAAACTGTTTTTT
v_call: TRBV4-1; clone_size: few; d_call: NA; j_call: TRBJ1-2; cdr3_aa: CASSQEETGDYGYTF; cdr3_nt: TGCGCCAGCAGCCAAGAGGAGACCGGCGACTATGGCTACACCTTC
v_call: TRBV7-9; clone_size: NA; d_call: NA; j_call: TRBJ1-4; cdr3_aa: CASSLTGTVGEKLFF; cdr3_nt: TGTGCCAGCAGCTTAACAGGGACGGTCGGGGAAAAACTGTTTTTT
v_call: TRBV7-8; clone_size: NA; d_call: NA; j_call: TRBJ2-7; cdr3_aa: CASSYDRPPSYEQYF; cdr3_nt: TGTGCCAGCAGCTACGACAGGCCCCCGTCCTACGAGCAGTACTTC
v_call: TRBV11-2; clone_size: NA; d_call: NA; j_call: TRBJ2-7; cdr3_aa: CASSLDGRSRGFSYEQYF; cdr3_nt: TGTGCCAGCAGCTTAGATGGCCGATCCAGGGGATTTTCCTACGAGCAGTACTTC
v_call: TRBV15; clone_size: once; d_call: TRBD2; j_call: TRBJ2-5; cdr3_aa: CATSRSPGLAGVSETQYF; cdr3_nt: TGTGCCACCAGCAGATCGCCGGGACTAGCGGGGGTTTCAGAGACCCAGTACTTC
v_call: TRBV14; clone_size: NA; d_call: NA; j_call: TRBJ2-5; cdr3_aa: CASSQRQLQETQYF; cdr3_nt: TGTGCCAGCAGCCAACGACAGCTTCAAGAGACCCAGTACTTC
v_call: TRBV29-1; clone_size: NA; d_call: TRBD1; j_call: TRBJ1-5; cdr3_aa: CSVHGQGSAQHF; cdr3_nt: TGCAGCGTTCATGGACAGGGGTCAGCCCAGCATTTT
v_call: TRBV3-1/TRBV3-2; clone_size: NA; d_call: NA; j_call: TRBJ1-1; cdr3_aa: CASSFSAGVRAEAFF; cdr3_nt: TGTGCCAGCAGTTTTTCTGCGGGGGTACGGGCTGAAGCTTTCTTT
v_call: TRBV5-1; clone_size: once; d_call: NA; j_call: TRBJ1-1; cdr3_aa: CASSPSKDTEAFF; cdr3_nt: TGCGCCAGCAGCCCATCTAAAGACACTGAAGCTTTCTTT
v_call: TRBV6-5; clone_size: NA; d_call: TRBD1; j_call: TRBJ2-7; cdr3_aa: CASGRDRGYEQYF; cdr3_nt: TGTGCCAGCGGCCGGGACAGGGGGTACGAGCAGTACTTC
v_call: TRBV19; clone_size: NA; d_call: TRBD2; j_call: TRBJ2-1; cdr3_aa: CASRTSGRPNEQFF; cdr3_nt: TGTGCCAGTAGGACTAGCGGGAGGCCCAATGAGCAGTTCTTC
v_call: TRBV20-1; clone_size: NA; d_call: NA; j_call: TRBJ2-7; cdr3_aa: CSATGNEQYF; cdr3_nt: TGCAGTGCTACGGGGAACGAGCAGTACTTC
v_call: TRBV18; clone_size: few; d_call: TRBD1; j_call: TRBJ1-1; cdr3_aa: CASSRDRPNTEAFF; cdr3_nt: TGTGCCAGCTCACGGGACAGGCCTAACACTGAAGCTTTCTTT
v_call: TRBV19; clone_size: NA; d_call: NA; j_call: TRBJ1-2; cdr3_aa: CASSIDGAGGNYGYTF; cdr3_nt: TGTGCCAGTAGTATAGATGGAGCAGGCGGGAACTATGGCTACACCTTC
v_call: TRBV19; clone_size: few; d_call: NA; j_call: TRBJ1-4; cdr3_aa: CATREGGGTNEKLFF; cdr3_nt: TGTGCCACAAGGGAGGGCGGTGGGACTAATGAAAAACTGTTTTTT
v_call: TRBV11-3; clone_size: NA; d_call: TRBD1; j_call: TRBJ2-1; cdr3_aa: CASSRVTGGGRSEQFF; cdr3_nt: TGTGCCAGCAGCAGGGTGACAGGGGGTGGCCGCAGTGAGCAGTTCTTC
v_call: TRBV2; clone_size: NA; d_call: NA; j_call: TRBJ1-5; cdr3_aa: CASRLLRPPGVHSNQPQHF; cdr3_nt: TGTGCCAGCAGACTTTTAAGGCCCCCGGGGGTACATAGCAATCAGCCCCAGCATTTT
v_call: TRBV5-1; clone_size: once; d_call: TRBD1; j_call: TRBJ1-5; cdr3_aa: CASSLSGTENQPQHF; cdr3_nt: TGCGCCAGCAGCCTCTCCGGGACAGAGAATCAGCCCCAGCATTTT